Listed here are 28 T cell receptor beta chains from one sample, sequenced in a study of T cells in localized non-small cell lung cancer. Measured with immunoSEQ multiplex PCR; TCRdb has only the in-frame clones, and not every one. The sample includes about 40,000 clones, about 86% seen only once; the top ten take 6.5% to 8%. The source was peripheral blood mononuclear cells, collected before any cancer treatment. The receptors derive from a male donor aged 60 or over with stage II lung adenocarcinoma.

The rearrangement uses TRBV19 and TRBJ2-6; maybe TRBD1 (6 bases). Trimming pared 4 bases from V and 0 bases from J, leaving 10 bases between. Germline-derived CDR1 and CDR2 are LNHDA and SQIVND (reference sequence). The CDR3 runs to 16 residues. This CDR3 reads CASSSTGFSGANVLTF. CDR3 nucleotides: TGTGCCAGTAGTAGCACAGGGTTCTCTGGGGCCAACGTCCTGACTTTC.

The chain has TRBV6-1 and TRBJ2-7; 7 bases match TRBD2. Germline CDR1 is MNHNS and CDR2 is SASEGT. Losses at the gene ends were 7 bases for V and 3 bases for J; bases not matched to a gene: 12. This CDR3 has 15 amino acids. The CDR3 nucleotides are TGTGCCAGCAACCTTCGGACTAGTATTGTCTACGAGCAGTACTTC. This encodes CASNLRTSIVYEQYF.

The chain has TRBV25-1 and TRBJ1-2, with D tentatively TRBD1 (5 bases). Trimming shortened V by 7 bases and J by 4 bases, and 16 bases separated the two germline ends. CDR3 length: 14 residues. Germline V gene data show CDR1 as MGHDK and CDR2 as SYGVNS. CDR3: CASTEGGGTYGYTF. DNA for the CDR3: TGTGCCAGCACGGAGGGTGGGGGGACCTATGGCTACACCTTC.

This clone was seen more than once but under ten times. The gene calls are TRBV7-9 and TRBJ2-5; the D gene is possibly TRBD1 (6 bases). The V end lost 4 bases, the J end lost 4 bases, and 16 bases lay between the germline ends. The CDR3 is 15 residues long. Germline V gene lookup returns CDR1 SEHNR and CDR2 FQNEAQ (reference sequence). In nucleotides, the CDR3 is TGTGCCAGCAGCTCAGGACAGAGTCTAGGAGAGACCCAGTACTTC. The encoded protein is CASSSGQSLGETQYF.

V usage is TRBV11-2 and J usage is TRBJ2-2; D perhaps matches TRBD2 (6 bases). V shed 1 base and J shed 4 bases, with 13 bases lying between them. CDR3 size: 16 residues. Germline V CDR1 and CDR2: SGHAT, FQNNGV. As DNA, the CDR3 is TGTGCCAGCAGCTTAGTGTTGGGGGGTCCCACCGGGGAGCTGTTTTTT. The encoded protein is CASSLVLGGPTGELFF. Based on the CDR3 plus reference TRBV11-2 and TRBJ2-2, the full variable domain is EAGVAQSPRYKIIEKRQSVAFWCNPISGHATLYWYQQILGQGPKLLIQFQNNGVVDDSQLPKDRFSAERLKGVDSTLKIQPAKLEDSAVYLCASSLVLGGPTGELFFGEGSRLTVL.

CDR3: CASSSPGQSYSYEQYF. CDR3 in DNA: TGTGCCAGCAGTTCCCCGGGACAGAGTTACTCCTACGAGCAGTACTTC. The rearrangement links TRBV28 to TRBJ2-7, with 7 bases fitting TRBD1. CDR3 size: 16 residues. J was trimmed by 0 bases and V by 4 bases; bases with no gene match: 9. Germline assignment: CDR1 MDHEN and CDR2 SYDVKM.

This chain connects TRBV7-9 to TRBJ1-1; a possible D gene is TRBD1 (5 bases). Trimming stripped 4 bases from V and 3 bases from J, with 12 bases between. CDR3 size: 14 residues. From germline, CDR1 is SEHNR and CDR2 FQNEAQ (reference sequence). CDR3 DNA: TGTGCCAGCAGCTCCTCGGGGACGTACACTGAAGCTTTCTTT. It codes for CASSSSGTYTEAFF.

The CDR3 sequence is CASSKTGNGEAFF. The CDR3 DNA is TGTGCCAGCAGTAAAACAGGGAATGGTGAAGCTTTCTTT. The rearrangement links TRBV6-5 to TRBJ1-1; D may be TRBD1 (6 bases). V was shortened by 5 bases and J by 7 bases, with 14 bases between the two germline ends. This CDR3 is 13 amino acids long. Germline values: CDR1 MNHEY, CDR2 SVGAGI.

The genes are TRBV6-5 and TRBJ1-6; D call uncertain. The CDR3 runs to 11 residues. The ends were cut back, 2 bases at V and 14 bases at J, with 7 bases in the middle. Germline CDR1 reads MNHEY; CDR2 reads SVGAGI. The CDR3 here is CASSYGFTLHF. CDR3 DNA: TGTGCCAGCAGTTACGGTTTCACCCTCCACTTT.

This chain connects TRBV19 to TRBJ1-2; weak D call: TRBD1 (5 bases). Trimming cost V 5 bases and J 5 bases, with 15 bases left between them. This CDR3 has 14 amino acids. CDR1 is LNHDA and CDR2 is SQIVND in the germline V gene (reference sequence). CDR3 in DNA: TGTGCCAGTAGTGTCGGGACTTTAGTTTATGGCTACACCTTC. Translated, it gives CASSVGTLVYGYTF.

V is TRBV6-1 and J is TRBJ2-7; 7 bases line up with TRBD2. This CDR3 contains 14 residues. Germline V gene lookup returns CDR1 MNHNS and CDR2 SASEGT. V trimming: 7 bases; J trimming: 2 bases; junction bases outside the gene matches: 8. CDR3 nucleotide sequence: TGTGCCAGCACTCCGGCTAGCGGAACCTACGAGCAGTACTTC. It translates to CASTPASGTYEQYF.

The chain couples TRBV6-1 to TRBJ1-3, with a weak D call TRBD1 (6 bases). Germline lookup yields CDR1 MNHNS and CDR2 SASEGT. The length of the CDR3 is 14 residues. The V end was cut by 7 bases, the J end by 1 base, with 11 bases between. In DNA, the CDR3 is TGTGCCAGCACCAGGACAGATTCTGGAAACACCATATATTTT. It codes for CASTRTDSGNTIYF.

In this sample, this clone turned up a few times. V is TRBV6-6 and J is TRBJ2-7; D is unclear. Germline V gene lookup returns CDR1 MNHNY and CDR2 SVGAGI (reference sequence). There are 12 residues in the CDR3. V dropped 2 bases and J dropped 4 bases, with 6 bases sitting between them. CDR3 in amino acids: CASSYGIYEQYF. In DNA form, the CDR3 reads TGTGCCAGCAGTTACGGGATTTACGAGCAGTACTTC.

The genes are TRBV19 and TRBJ1-2; possible D gene TRBD1, 6 bases. This CDR3 is built from 13 residues. Germline CDR1 and CDR2: LNHDA and SQIVND (reference sequence). The ends were cut back, 7 bases at V and 4 bases at J, with 13 bases in the middle. CDR3 sequence: CASKTGKVYGYTF. The CDR3 DNA reads as TGTGCCAGTAAAACAGGGAAGGTCTATGGCTACACCTTC. Looking up the rest from reference TRBV19 and TRBJ1-2 gives the full variable domain: DGGITQSPKYLFRKEGQNVTLSCEQNLNHDAMYWYRQDPGQGLRLIYYSQIVNDFQKGDIAEGYSVSREKKESFPLTVTSAQKNPTAFYLCASKTGKVYGYTFGSGTRLTVV.

The chain is built from TRBV30 and TRBJ1-2; D not resolved. The V end lost 5 bases, the J end lost 0 bases, and 13 bases lay between the germline ends. The germline V gene encodes CDR1 GTSNPN and CDR2 SVGIG (reference sequence). The CDR3 covers 14 residues. CDR3 protein: CAWDNLPANYGYTF. As DNA, the CDR3 is TGTGCCTGGGACAACCTCCCGGCTAACTATGGCTACACCTTC.

The CDR3, as DNA: TGTGCCAGCAGCATAGGACAGGCCCGGGAGGGAACTAATGAAAAACTGTTTTTT. Amino acid sequence: CASSIGQAREGTNEKLFF. The chain has TRBV9 and TRBJ1-4, with 7 bases fitting TRBD1. V lost 4 bases to trimming and J lost 1 base; unmatched junction nucleotides: 13. Germline CDR1 SGDLS, CDR2 YYNGEE. The CDR3 extends over 18 amino acids.

V usage is TRBV18 and J usage is TRBJ2-3; 9 nucleotides agree with TRBD2. V was pared by 4 bases and J by 12 bases, with 23 bases of the junction left unmatched. There are 18 residues in the CDR3. Germline CDR1 and CDR2: KGHSH and LQKENI. The CDR3 nucleotides are TGTGCCAGCTCACAAGCCAGCGTGGGCGGGAGGGCCGGAGGTGGCCAGTATTTT. Protein: CASSQASVGGRAGGGQYF.

The sample holds a few counts of this clone. The chain joins TRBV5-4 to TRBJ1-5, with D uncertain. There are 15 residues in the CDR3. In germline, CDR1 is SGHNT, CDR2 YYREEE (reference sequence). V lost 0 bases, J lost 0 bases, and 7 bases lay in between. For the CDR3, the DNA is TGTGCCAGCAGCTTGGGGTCAGGTAGCAATCAGCCCCAGCATTTT. Protein product: CASSLGSGSNQPQHF.

This rearrangement joins TRBV19 to TRBJ1-1; maybe TRBD1 (6 bases). Germline-derived CDR1 and CDR2 are LNHDA and SQIVND (reference sequence). This CDR3 region has 14 residues. V was shortened by 5 bases and J by 5 bases, with 15 bases between the two germline ends. This CDR3 is CASSPLRGGTEAFF. Written as DNA, the CDR3 is TGTGCCAGTAGTCCCCTCCGAGGGGGGACTGAAGCTTTCTTT.

This clone occurred a few times. The genes are TRBV5-4 and TRBJ2-7; D is uncertain. V dropped 1 base and J dropped 3 bases, with 14 bases sitting between them. This CDR3 region has 15 residues. The germline gives CDR1 SGHNT, CDR2 YYREEE (reference sequence). The CDR3 sequence is CASSLYSLNNYEQYF. In DNA form, the CDR3 reads TGTGCCAGCAGCTTGTACAGCCTAAATAACTACGAGCAGTACTTC.

CDR3 DNA sequence: TGTGCCAGCAGCCTCGGACAGGGTGGTAAGCCTGAAGCTTTCTTT. It translates to CASSLGQGGKPEAFF. V is TRBV28 and J is TRBJ1-1, with TRBD1 identical over 8 bases. The CDR3 is 15 amino acids. Trimming removed 6 bases from V and 6 bases from J; junction bases left unmatched: 12. Germline values: CDR1 MDHEN, CDR2 SYDVKM. Based on the CDR3 plus reference TRBV28 and TRBJ1-1, the full variable domain is DVKVTQSSRYLVKRTGEKVFLECVQDMDHENMFWYRQDPGLGLRLIYFSYDVKMKEKGDIPEGYSVSREKKERFSLILESASTNQTSMYLCASSLGQGGKPEAFFGQGTRLTVV.

V and J are TRBV6-5 and TRBJ2-5; 11 bases map to TRBD2. The V and J ends lost 0 bases and 4 bases, in that order; junction bases with no gene match: 4. This CDR3 contains 16 residues. CDR1 is MNHEY and CDR2 is SVGAGI in the germline V gene. The CDR3 sequence is CASSYSGLAGGETQYF. The CDR3 DNA sequence: TGTGCCAGCAGTTACTCCGGACTAGCGGGCGGAGAGACCCAGTACTTC.

The rearrangement joins TRBV6-1 to TRBJ2-1; D unresolved. V gave up 6 bases and J gave up 8 bases, with 14 bases separating them. Germline lookup yields CDR1 MNHNS and CDR2 SASEGT. The CDR3 consists of 13 residues. The CDR3 protein is CASREWGEDEQFF. DNA of the CDR3: TGTGCCAGCAGGGAGTGGGGTGAGGATGAGCAGTTCTTC.

As to this clone: At the DNA level, this CDR3 is encoded by other sequences in the same sample as well. The genes are TRBV28 and TRBJ2-3, with unresolved D. Per germline, CDR1 MDHEN and CDR2 SYDVKM. Trimming took 4 bases from V and 2 from J, leaving 4 bases between them. The CDR3 length is 12 residues. CDR3 loop: CASSSLTDTQYF. Written as DNA, the CDR3 is TGTGCCAGCAGTTCTCTCACAGATACGCAGTATTTT.

The chain employs TRBV10-3 and TRBJ1-4; D might be TRBD1 (5 bases). Looked up from germline, CDR1 is ENHRY and CDR2 is SYGVKD. The length of the CDR3 is 13 residues. V shed 7 bases and J shed 10 bases, with 16 bases lying between them. The CDR3 sequence is CAIKEQELGKLFF. DNA of the CDR3: TGTGCCATCAAGGAACAGGAACTAGGAAAACTGTTTTTT.

This clone was found once. V usage is TRBV19 and J usage is TRBJ1-5, with D perhaps matching TRBD1 (5 bases). Between the trimmed V and J ends, which lost 3 bases and 11 bases, there was a span of 23 bases. CDR1 and CDR2 (germline): LNHDA, SQIVND (reference sequence). The CDR3 loop spans 16 amino acids. For the CDR3, the DNA is TGTGCCAGTAGTATGTTCGGCACACCATCAAAAGGGGCCCAGCATTTT. Residues: CASSMFGTPSKGAQHF.

This clone was detected only a few times. V usage is TRBV15 and J usage is TRBJ2-2, with D perhaps given as TRBD1 or TRBD2 (5 bases each). The CDR3 consists of 14 residues. Looked up from germline, CDR1 is LNHNV and CDR2 is YYDKDF (reference sequence). V was clipped by 0 bases and J by 11 bases, with 13 bases between them. This CDR3 reads CATSRETDLAELFF. Written as DNA, the CDR3 is TGTGCCACCAGCAGAGAGACAGACCTAGCCGAGCTGTTTTTT.

The J gene is TRBJ2-3, the V gene TRBV29-1, with D uncertain. The CDR3 spans 11 residues. Trimming pared 5 bases from V and 3 bases from J, leaving 6 bases between. CDR1 is SQVTM and CDR2 is ANQGSEA in the germline V gene. The CDR3: CSVLLTDTQYF. CDR3 DNA sequence: TGCAGCGTTCTTCTGACAGATACGCAGTATTTT.